The 2 T cell receptor beta chains presented below share a single source sample, sequenced in a study of T cell responses to AZD1222 COVID-19 vaccine. Clones were read by immunoSEQ multiplex PCR, and TCRdb kept only the in-frame ones, dropping some. The sample has 95,000 to 150,000 clones, around 89% seen once. The starting material was peripheral blood, obtained on day 0 of AZD1222 vaccination. Receptor source: an adult in good health.

V and J are TRBV12-3 or TRBV12-4 and TRBJ2-7, with 8 nucleotides matching TRBD2. CDR3 length: 12 residues. V shed 6 bases and J 5 bases; nucleotides not matched to a gene: 3. The CDR3 nucleotides read TGTGCCAGCAGCGGGCGGGGGGACGAGCAGTACTTC. Encoded protein: CASSGRGDEQYF.

The genes are TRBV7-9 and TRBJ2-3; D remains ambiguous. CDR3 length: 13 residues. CDR1 SEHNR and CDR2 FQNEAQ come from the germline V gene (reference sequence). V was cut by 5 bases and J by 4 bases, with 10 bases left in between. The CDR3 DNA reads TGTGCCAGCAGCCCCTCCTCTGCAGATACGCAGTATTTT. This encodes CASSPSSADTQYF.